This TCR beta chain was found in a study of Ad26.COV2.S vaccination and SARS-CoV-2 variants. Findings and limits, study-wide: Vaccinated individuals (as opposed to placebo recipients) had higher spike-specific TCR breadth. Total T cell responses were possibly underestimated by TCR breadth and depth analyses.

This CDR3 region has 14 residues. Per the germline V gene, CDR1 is LGHDT and CDR2 is YNNKEL (reference sequence). Losses at the gene ends were 9 bases for V and 2 bases for J; bases not matched to a gene: 9. On this clone itself: Its specificity is unknown.

Treatment reported: around 19 received Ad26.COV2.S at low or high dose, single or two shots; a few received placebo; per-sample allocation not given. The samples date from day 63 after the first vaccine or placebo injection. The donor's status was that of an adult aged 18-55 years in Boston. Produced via immunoSEQ multiplex PCR; TCRdb's table is partial and in-frame only. This sample has around 300,000 clones, with about 87% found just once. The material was peripheral blood, obtained in a trial of Ad26.COV2.S vaccine versus placebo. This TCR was recovered from a person aged 18 to 59 who received the Ad26.COV2.S COVID-19 vaccine or a placebo. The chain employs TRBV3-1 (or the pseudogene TRBV3-2) and TRBJ1-1; 7 bases agree with TRBD1. Here the CDR3 reads CASKLGQRNTEAFF. Written as DNA, the CDR3 is TGTGCCAGTAAGCTGGGACAGAGAAACACTGAAGCTTTCTTT.